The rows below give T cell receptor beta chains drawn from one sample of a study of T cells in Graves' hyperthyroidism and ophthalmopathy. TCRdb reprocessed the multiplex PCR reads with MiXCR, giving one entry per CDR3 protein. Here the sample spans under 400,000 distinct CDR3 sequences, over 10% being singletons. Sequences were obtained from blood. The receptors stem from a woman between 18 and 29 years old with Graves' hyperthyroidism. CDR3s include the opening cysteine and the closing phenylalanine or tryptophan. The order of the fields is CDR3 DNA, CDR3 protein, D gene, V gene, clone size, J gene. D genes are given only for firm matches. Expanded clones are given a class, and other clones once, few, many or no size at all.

DNA: TGTGCCAGCAGCCAAGTCCCCGGACTAGCGGGAGACACCGGGGAGCTGTTTTTT
CDR3: CASSQVPGLAGDTGELFF
D: TRBD2
V: TRBV3-1
size: many
J: TRBJ2-2

DNA: TGTGCCAGCAGCCTCCGACAGATCCAAGAGACCCAGTACTTC
CDR3: CASSLRQIQETQYF
D: NA
V: TRBV11-2
size: many
J: TRBJ2-5

DNA: TGTGCCAGCAGTCCGACTGCCGGGACCTACTATGGCTACACCTTC
CDR3: CASSPTAGTYYGYTF
D: NA
V: TRBV27
size: few
J: TRBJ1-2

DNA: TGCGCCAGCAGCCCGAGACGACAGCCATATGGCTACACCTTC
CDR3: CASSPRRQPYGYTF
D: NA
V: TRBV5-1
size: NA
J: TRBJ1-2

DNA: TGTGCCAGCAGTCCCCTCGTGGACAGGGGGCTAGGCTACGAGCAGTACTTC
CDR3: CASSPLVDRGLGYEQYF
D: TRBD1
V: TRBV28
size: NA
J: TRBJ2-7

DNA: TGTGCCAGCAGTGAAATGGGCGTCTATAGCAATCAGCCCCAGCATTTT
CDR3: CASSEMGVYSNQPQHF
D: NA
V: TRBV2
size: NA
J: TRBJ1-5

DNA: TGCAGTGCTAGAGATCCCGGGGCTTGGGGCTACACCTTC
CDR3: CSARDPGAWGYTF
D: NA
V: TRBV20-1
size: many
J: TRBJ1-2

DNA: TGTGCCAGCAGTTACTCCATACGGGGGAACACTGAAGCTTTCTTT
CDR3: CASSYSIRGNTEAFF
D: NA
V: TRBV6-5
size: many
J: TRBJ1-1

DNA: TGTGCCAGCACCTTCGGGGGCAATGAGCAGTTCTTC
CDR3: CASTFGGNEQFF
D: NA
V: TRBV6-1
size: many
J: TRBJ2-1

DNA: TGTGCCAGCAGTGTGTCATACATGAACACTGAAGCTTTCTTT
CDR3: CASSVSYMNTEAFF
D: NA
V: TRBV2
size: many
J: TRBJ1-1

DNA: TGTGCCAGCAGTTTCGGGCTAGCCCAGGAGACCCAGTACTTC
CDR3: CASSFGLAQETQYF
D: NA
V: TRBV12-3/TRBV12-4
size: many
J: TRBJ2-5

DNA: TGTGCCAGCACCGAAATGGGACAGGGCAATCAGCCCCAGCATTTT
CDR3: CASTEMGQGNQPQHF
D: TRBD1
V: TRBV5-5
size: many
J: TRBJ1-5

DNA: TGCAGTGCTAGAGATCCCTTGGGGGGAGGGGAAACAGATACGCAGTATTTT
CDR3: CSARDPLGGGETDTQYF
D: TRBD2
V: TRBV20-1
size: many
J: TRBJ2-3

DNA: TGTGCCCGACAGGGTCAGAGGAACACTGAAGCTTTCTTT
CDR3: CARQGQRNTEAFF
D: TRBD1
V: TRBV2
size: many
J: TRBJ1-1

DNA: TGTGCCATCAAAAGCGGGGACGGAACCGGGGAGCTGTTTTTT
CDR3: CAIKSGDGTGELFF
D: TRBD2
V: TRBV10-3
size: few
J: TRBJ2-2

DNA: TGTGCCAGCAGTTACTCGACGGTGGACGGCTACACCTTC
CDR3: CASSYSTVDGYTF
D: NA
V: TRBV6-5
size: many
J: TRBJ1-2

DNA: TGTGCCAGCAGCCACCGCGTAAACTATGGCTACACCTTC
CDR3: CASSHRVNYGYTF
D: NA
V: TRBV6-1
size: many
J: TRBJ1-2

DNA: TGTGCCAGCAGCCAATCGACAGGGTCCGCCGGGGAGCTGTTTTTT
CDR3: CASSQSTGSAGELFF
D: TRBD1
V: TRBV7-2
size: NA
J: TRBJ2-2

DNA: TGTGCCAGCAGCCAAGGACGGAGTAGCGGAAACTCCTACAATGAGCAGTTCTTC
CDR3: CASSQGRSSGNSYNEQFF
D: NA
V: TRBV7-3
size: NA
J: TRBJ2-1

DNA: TGTGCCAGCAGCTTAGTGCAGGGACAGGGGAGCCACGAGCAGTACTTC
CDR3: CASSLVQGQGSHEQYF
D: TRBD1
V: TRBV7-9
size: many
J: TRBJ2-7

DNA: TGCGCCAGCAGTGAACAGGGGCAGAGCACCGGGGAGCTGTTTTTT
CDR3: CASSEQGQSTGELFF
D: TRBD1
V: TRBV10-1
size: few
J: TRBJ2-2

DNA: TGCGCCAGCAGCTTGGTGTGGGGTGGTGGCTACACCTTC
CDR3: CASSLVWGGGYTF
D: NA
V: TRBV5-1
size: once
J: TRBJ1-2

DNA: TGTGCCTGGAGTGTATGGGACAGGCTTAATGAAAAACTGTTTTTT
CDR3: CAWSVWDRLNEKLFF
D: TRBD1
V: TRBV30
size: many
J: TRBJ1-4

DNA: TGCGCCAGCAGCTTGGACGGGATCTATAATTCACCCCTCCACTTT
CDR3: CASSLDGIYNSPLHF
D: NA
V: TRBV5-1
size: many
J: TRBJ1-6

DNA: TGTGCCAGCAGCCAAGCGGGGGAACCCAGCGAGCAGTACTTC
CDR3: CASSQAGEPSEQYF
D: NA
V: TRBV4-2
size: NA
J: TRBJ2-7

DNA: TGTGCCAGCACTACCACCGGGCGGGGGCAGCCCCAGCATTTT
CDR3: CASTTTGRGQPQHF
D: NA
V: TRBV28
size: many
J: TRBJ1-5

DNA: TGTGCCAGCAGCCTCTCGACTAGCGGGAGGTATGAGCAGTTCTTC
CDR3: CASSLSTSGRYEQFF
D: TRBD2
V: TRBV3-1
size: many
J: TRBJ2-1

DNA: TGTGCCAGCAGTTTTCGAGGGATGGGGCAGGTGGATGAGCAGTTCTTC
CDR3: CASSFRGMGQVDEQFF
D: NA
V: TRBV27
size: many
J: TRBJ2-1

DNA: TGTGCCAGCAGTTACCGGACAGCTAACAATCAGCCCCAGCATTTT
CDR3: CASSYRTANNQPQHF
D: NA
V: TRBV6-5
size: many
J: TRBJ1-5

DNA: TGTGCCAGTAGTCCGTTCCTTCAGGGGGCGGTGGGCAATGAGCAGTTCTTC
CDR3: CASSPFLQGAVGNEQFF
D: TRBD1
V: TRBV19
size: NA
J: TRBJ2-1

DNA: TGCGCCAGCAGCCCCGTCGGGACGACATACTCTGGGGCCAACGTCCTGACTTTC
CDR3: CASSPVGTTYSGANVLTF
D: NA
V: TRBV5-1
size: NA
J: TRBJ2-6

DNA: TGTGCCAGCAGTGGGGGGGGCTTTCTGAAGCCGATTCAGTACTTC
CDR3: CASSGGGFLKPIQYF
D: NA
V: TRBV2
size: many
J: TRBJ2-4

DNA: TGCAGTGCTAGGTCTAGCGGGAGGCTCTTAGCAGACGAGCAGTACTTC
CDR3: CSARSSGRLLADEQYF
D: TRBD2
V: TRBV20-1
size: many
J: TRBJ2-7

DNA: TGCAGTGCAAGTACAGGGGGCACCTACGAGCAGTACTTC
CDR3: CSASTGGTYEQYF
D: TRBD1
V: TRBV20-1
size: many
J: TRBJ2-7

DNA: TGCAGCGTGGATGGGGGAGCCTACAATGAGCAGTTCTTC
CDR3: CSVDGGAYNEQFF
D: NA
V: TRBV29-1
size: few
J: TRBJ2-1

DNA: TGTGCCAGCAGCCAAGACTACCTAGCGGGAGGAGTCCCAGATACGCAGTATTTT
CDR3: CASSQDYLAGGVPDTQYF
D: TRBD2
V: TRBV3-1
size: NA
J: TRBJ2-3

DNA: TGTGCCAGCAGCGGGACACCGCAGTACTTC
CDR3: CASSGTPQYF
D: NA
V: TRBV9
size: few
J: TRBJ2-7

DNA: TGTGCCAGCAGCTTGAGTGGGGGGGGGGTAGATACGCAGTATTTT
CDR3: CASSLSGGGVDTQYF
D: TRBD2
V: TRBV27
size: NA
J: TRBJ2-3

DNA: TGTGCCAGCAGCCCAACGGACTTCAACTATGGCTACACCTTC
CDR3: CASSPTDFNYGYTF
D: NA
V: TRBV5-4
size: NA
J: TRBJ1-2

DNA: TGCAGTGCTAGAGTTGGACAGAAGGTGAACACCGGGGAGCTGTTTTTT
CDR3: CSARVGQKVNTGELFF
D: NA
V: TRBV20-1
size: many
J: TRBJ2-2

DNA: TGTGCCAGCAGCTTGGCGGCAGCGGGGGGAGAGGTAGATACGCAGTATTTT
CDR3: CASSLAAAGGEVDTQYF
D: TRBD2
V: TRBV7-6
size: many
J: TRBJ2-3

DNA: TGTGCCAGCAGTTACCTCCCTTTAGGGGCGGGAGATGGTTACAATGAGCAGTTCTTC
CDR3: CASSYLPLGAGDGYNEQFF
D: TRBD2
V: TRBV6-2/TRBV6-3
size: many
J: TRBJ2-1

DNA: TGTGCCAGCAGCTTAGCCCGCCGGGGAAGCAACACTGAAGCTTTCTTT
CDR3: CASSLARRGSNTEAFF
D: NA
V: TRBV11-1
size: many
J: TRBJ1-1

DNA: TGTGCCAGCACCACCAGGCCCACTGAAGCTTTCTTT
CDR3: CASTTRPTEAFF
D: NA
V: TRBV28
size: many
J: TRBJ1-1

DNA: TGCGCCAGCAGTCCCTTTATTAGCACAGATACGCAGTATTTT
CDR3: CASSPFISTDTQYF
D: NA
V: TRBV4-3
size: many
J: TRBJ2-3

DNA: TGTGCCAGCAGCCGACAGTGGGGGGTGAACTCGAATGAGCAGTTCTTC
CDR3: CASSRQWGVNSNEQFF
D: NA
V: TRBV3-1
size: many
J: TRBJ2-1

DNA: TGTGCCATCTCCCAGGATGAAAACATTCAGTACTTC
CDR3: CAISQDENIQYF
D: NA
V: TRBV10-3
size: many
J: TRBJ2-4

DNA: TGTGCCAGCAGTTACTCGAACCTCGCGGGACCTTCCCACGAGCAGTACTTC
CDR3: CASSYSNLAGPSHEQYF
D: NA
V: TRBV6-6
size: many
J: TRBJ2-7

DNA: TGCAGTGCGTACACGCCAGGGCGAGACTACGAGCAGTACTTC
CDR3: CSAYTPGRDYEQYF
D: NA
V: TRBV20-1
size: many
J: TRBJ2-7

DNA: TGTGCCAGCAGCTTAGCCCCAGATAGCGGGAGAAAAGAGACCCAGTACTTC
CDR3: CASSLAPDSGRKETQYF
D: TRBD2
V: TRBV7-9
size: few
J: TRBJ2-5

DNA: TGTGCCAGCAGTCTCCTCCAAAGCGCTGGGAACACTGAAGCTTTCTTT
CDR3: CASSLLQSAGNTEAFF
D: NA
V: TRBV28
size: many
J: TRBJ1-1

DNA: TGTGCCGGCAGTTTCAAGGGAACGAATCAGCCCCAGCATTTT
CDR3: CAGSFKGTNQPQHF
D: NA
V: TRBV27
size: NA
J: TRBJ1-5

DNA: TGTGCCAGCAGCCAATACCTCGGCAGGAAAGCTTACTATGGCTACACCTTC
CDR3: CASSQYLGRKAYYGYTF
D: NA
V: TRBV3-1
size: NA
J: TRBJ1-2

DNA: TGCAGTGCTAGAAGGGAGAGTGGTCTCTACGAGCAGTACTTC
CDR3: CSARRESGLYEQYF
D: NA
V: TRBV20-1
size: many
J: TRBJ2-7

DNA: TGTGCCAGCAGTGGGACAGATTGGGGCTACGAGCAGTACTTC
CDR3: CASSGTDWGYEQYF
D: NA
V: TRBV6-1
size: many
J: TRBJ2-7

DNA: TGTGCCAGCAGCGGGAACAGCCTCTATGGCTACACCTTC
CDR3: CASSGNSLYGYTF
D: NA
V: TRBV9
size: few
J: TRBJ1-2

DNA: TGTGCCAGCAGCCAAGAATTTTCGGGTCGGGGCTACACCTTC
CDR3: CASSQEFSGRGYTF
D: NA
V: TRBV3-1
size: many
J: TRBJ1-2

DNA: TGTGCCAGCAGTGACCTGACAGGGGGCGGGAACACCGGGGAGCTGTTTTTT
CDR3: CASSDLTGGGNTGELFF
D: TRBD1
V: TRBV25-1
size: few
J: TRBJ2-2

DNA: TGTGCCAGTAGTCCATCACAGGGGGACTACCACGAGCAGTACTTC
CDR3: CASSPSQGDYHEQYF
D: NA
V: TRBV19
size: few
J: TRBJ2-7

DNA: TGCGCCAGCAGCCACGGACAGGGGATTTACAATGAGCAGTTCTTC
CDR3: CASSHGQGIYNEQFF
D: TRBD1
V: TRBV5-1
size: many
J: TRBJ2-1